This TCR beta chain was documented in a study of cytomegalovirus exposure and HLA in healthy donors. Both 60 Vbeta primers and 13 Jbeta primers went into the PCR. Profiling relied on immunoSEQ multiplex PCR, and the TCRdb table lists in-frame clones only, not all of them. The sample holds around 210,000 clones, roughly 84% seen once. Notes on the study in general: The listing of 150 to 200 TCR beta chains classed them as cytomegalovirus-associated.

In regard to this clone: Its antigen is not identified.

The material sequenced was PBMCs. This clonotype was sampled from a girl aged 2 to 9 in good health and CMV-seronegative.

CDR3 DNA: TGTGCCAGCAGCGGGGGGACTAGCAGAACCTACGAGCAGTACTTC. Protein sequence: CASSGGTSRTYEQYF. The V gene is TRBV5-4, the J gene TRBJ2-7, with 9 bases fitting TRBD2. The CDR3 has 15 amino acids. V lost 4 bases to trimming and J lost 2 bases; unmatched junction nucleotides: 7. Germline assignment: CDR1 SGHNT and CDR2 YYREEE (reference sequence).